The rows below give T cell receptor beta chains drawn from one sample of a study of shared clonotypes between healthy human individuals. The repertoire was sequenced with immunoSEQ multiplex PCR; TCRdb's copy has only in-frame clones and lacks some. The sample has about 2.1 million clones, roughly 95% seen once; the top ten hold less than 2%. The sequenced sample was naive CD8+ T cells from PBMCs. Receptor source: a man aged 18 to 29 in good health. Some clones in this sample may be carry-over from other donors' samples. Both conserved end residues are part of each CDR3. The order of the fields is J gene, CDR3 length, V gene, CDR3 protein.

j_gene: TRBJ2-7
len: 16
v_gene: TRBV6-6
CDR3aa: CASSYGLRPRQDEQYF

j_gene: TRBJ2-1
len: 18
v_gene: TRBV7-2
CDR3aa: CASGEGLALQGSYNEQFF

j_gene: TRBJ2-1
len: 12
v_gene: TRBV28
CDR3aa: CASSTNNNEQFF

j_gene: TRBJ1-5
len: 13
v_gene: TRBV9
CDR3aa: CASSGGNNQPQHF

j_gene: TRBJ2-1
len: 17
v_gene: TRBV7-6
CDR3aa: CASSLTGTTGSYNEQFF

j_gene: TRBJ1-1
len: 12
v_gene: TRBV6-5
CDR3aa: CASSYTGHRAFF

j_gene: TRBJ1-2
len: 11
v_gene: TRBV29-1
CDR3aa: CSATFDREYTF

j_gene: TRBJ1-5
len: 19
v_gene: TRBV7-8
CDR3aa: CASSLAFPGQDFSNQPQHF

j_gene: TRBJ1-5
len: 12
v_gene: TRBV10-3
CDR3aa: CAISESNQPQHF

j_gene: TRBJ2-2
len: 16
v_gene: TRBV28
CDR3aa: CASSPPSGRITGELFF

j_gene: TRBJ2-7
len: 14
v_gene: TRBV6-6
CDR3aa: CASRPGLVAYEQYF

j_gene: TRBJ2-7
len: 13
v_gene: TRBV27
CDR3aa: CASSLQGGHEQYF

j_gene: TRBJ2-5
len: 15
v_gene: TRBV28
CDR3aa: CASSSPTLSQETQYF

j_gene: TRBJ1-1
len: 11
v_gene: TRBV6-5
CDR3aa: CATGGGTEAFF

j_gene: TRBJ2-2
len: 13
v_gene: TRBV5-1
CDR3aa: CASSLEGYGELFF

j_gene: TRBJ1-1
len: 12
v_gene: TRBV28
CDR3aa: CASAGGFTEAFF

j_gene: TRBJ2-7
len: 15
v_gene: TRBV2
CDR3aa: CASSDDGRTLYEQYF

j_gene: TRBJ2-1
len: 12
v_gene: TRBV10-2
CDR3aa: CASSIGINEQFF

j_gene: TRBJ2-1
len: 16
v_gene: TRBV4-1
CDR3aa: CASSQAAVNLYNEQFF

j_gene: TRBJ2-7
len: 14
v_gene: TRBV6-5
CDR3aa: CASSYYSARGPQYF

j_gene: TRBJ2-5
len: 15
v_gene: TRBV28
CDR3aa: CASRNQDLTKETQYF

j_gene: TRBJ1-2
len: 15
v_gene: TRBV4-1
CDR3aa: CASSQEKGMSYGYTF

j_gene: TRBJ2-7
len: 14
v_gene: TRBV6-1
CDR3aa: CASRETGQLYEQYF

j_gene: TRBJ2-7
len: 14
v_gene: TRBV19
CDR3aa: CASSRREGRYEQYF

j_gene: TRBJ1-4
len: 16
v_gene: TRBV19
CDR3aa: CASSTERQGADEKLFF

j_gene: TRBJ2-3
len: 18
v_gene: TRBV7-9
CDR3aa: CASSPGLQLRPSTDTQYF

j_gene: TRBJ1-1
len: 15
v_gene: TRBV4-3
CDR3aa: CASSPSTGGNTEAFF

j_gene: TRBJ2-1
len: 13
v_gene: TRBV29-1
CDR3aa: CSVFLPGGNEQFF

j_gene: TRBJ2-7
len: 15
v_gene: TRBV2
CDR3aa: CASSEGLAGTYEQYF